This T cell receptor (beta chain) was observed in a study of shared clonotypes between healthy human individuals. For this clone: Within the sample, other DNA sequences also encode this same CDR3.

Replicate PCRs for sorted subsets used 200 ng DNA; this equaled 33,000 or so T cell genomes. TCRdb's copy holds only in-frame clones and misses some; the assay was immunoSEQ multiplex PCR. Of 950,000 to 1,300,000 clones in the sample, around 74% were seen once. Partitioning of CD4+ cells yielded a CD45RA+ naive subset and a CD45RA-negative memory subset. Germline V gene sequence: CDR1 LNHDA, CDR2 SQIVND (reference sequence). The V end lost 1 base, the J end lost 5 bases, and 9 bases lay between the germline ends. The CDR3 has 14 amino acids. The source of this sequence is a man between 18 and 35 years old in good health. The chain is built from TRBV19 and TRBJ1-5; D remains unclear. The sequenced sample consisted of memory CD4+ T cells sorted from blood. Subset: CD45RA-negative fraction. The CDR3 DNA follows: TGTGCCAGTAGTATAGGACGGACCGATCAGCCCCAGCATTTT. Translation gives CASSIGRTDQPQHF.